The sequence of this T cell receptor (beta chain) was determined in a study of cytomegalovirus exposure and HLA in healthy donors (TCRdb year 2017). For the study in its entirety: An earlier analysis of several hundred of the donors reported approximately 270 Gb of sequence data and 117 million unique TCR beta sequences from 150 million to 200 million T cells. On average, around 200,000 unique TCR beta nucleotide sequences were sequenced per donor among some 430 genotyped donors of the cohort, with about 19% of those sequences being non-productive. In a later genetic analysis, genome-wide SNP genotypes for about 55% of the roughly 670 donors were used, and that subset was treated as a discovery cohort. An earlier analysis of more than 450 of the donors used high-throughput TCR beta sequencing to judge whether each TCR beta V gene segment behaved as functional or pseudogenic. Donor age, sex, ethnicity and CMV serostatus were collected together with the repertoire data. The study was designed to test whether signatures of past pathogen exposure could be identified by cataloging public T cell receptors. In the later analysis, no new phenotypic data were used to find candidate immune exposures; instead, reliance was placed on TCR beta sequences and their occurrence across donors. About 320 gigabases of sequencing data and some 85 million unique TCR sequences were included in an early release covering under 650 HLA-typed donors. HLA typing covered class I and class II loci at four-digit resolution. The study combined high-throughput TCR immunosequencing, statistical association of individual TCRs with disease status, and machine learning to predict cytomegalovirus infection status. Roughly 5 DR-DQ haplotypes were handled as single units for association and clustering, since linkage in the cohort was strong. Besides the first cohort of roughly 640 subjects, a separate validation cohort made up of roughly 120 different subjects was used. Using immunosequencing, the study profiled T cell repertoires from about 650 subjects and related those repertoires to cytomegalovirus serostatus. A later analysis re-analyzed previously published TCR beta repertoires from 666 donors and added high-resolution HLA genotyping to study TCR occurrence patterns. Typing coverage differed by locus: A, B, C, DRB1 and DQB1 were typed in roughly 620-640 donors, DQA1 in approximately 520, DPA1 in some 610, and DPB1 in around 440. All discovery cohort repertoires had been generated on a single sequencing platform. Among the roughly 400 genotyped donors, around 81% belonged to the genetic ancestry cluster associated with self-reported Caucasian donors.

The cohort consisted of more than 650 healthy bone marrow donors. Cohort members were all nominally healthy when sampled, although unrecorded immune exposures were likely present. The donor tested CMV seronegative and was one of the 352 seronegative cohort members. A peripheral blood sample was collected from each donor, and TCR beta sequencing was performed on peripheral blood mononuclear cells. Genomic DNA extraction from the blood cell samples was performed with the Qiagen DNeasy Blood Extraction Kit. Turning to this clone: No antigen is known for it. Qualities for individual bases were not recorded, and no much larger clone is one base off.

Study-wide findings and limitations: Most TCR sequences were seen in very few donors, while some public TCRs were found in many individuals. According to a later analysis, most CMV-associated TCR beta chains appeared to be HLA-restricted, and the HLA associations seemed to be driven largely by CMV exposure. Because HLA typing was missing for some donors at each locus, association tests included only the typed subset. In the study, 150 to 200 TCR beta chains were listed as associated with cytomegalovirus. Some IMGT-functional V segments, including TRBV6-2 and TRBV6-3, could not be distinguished by the 87-base-pair reads and were therefore excluded. A later analysis associated about 16,000 TCR beta sequences with specific HLA alleles at a false discovery rate of 0.05. It was suggested by the authors that the approach could potentially be generalized to other disease states and immunological phenotypes. CMV serostatus was the only immune exposure information available for the cohort. A further reported finding was that TCR beta sequences accurately predicted the HLA-A and HLA-B alleles for most subjects in the first cohort. In vitro tests confirmed that a few of the cytomegalovirus-associated TCR beta chains recognize cytomegalovirus antigens. The presence/absence analyses assumed that sequencing depth was roughly uniform across donors, and that assumption may not be true. According to a later analysis, parvovirus B19, influenza, CMV and Epstein-Barr virus appeared linked to several top co-occurrence clusters. Correlated functional status among segregating V segments might reflect linkage disequilibrium, but an unknown experimental factor could not be ruled out. Only TCR beta chains were sequenced in this cohort, and the absence of alpha or paired-chain data limited detectable features. In a later analysis, TCR association rates were found to vary across HLA loci, with the most associated TCRs seen for DRB1 alleles and the fewest for HLA-C alleles. Over 15 rarely observed V segments, including chromosome 9 orphons, were excluded from the earlier analysis of approximately 600 of the donors because counts were too low. A later analysis found that HLA-associated TCR beta chains were more clonally expanded and had lower generation probabilities than equally common non-associated chains. In both the original and validation cohorts, the classifier was reported to diagnose cytomegalovirus status with high specificity and sensitivity. When HLA alleles, especially DR and DQ, strongly co-occurred, attributing TCR associations to individual alleles was difficult. A later genetic analysis reported fewer N-insertions in productive TCRs among donors in an Asian-associated ancestry cluster than the approximately 670-donor mean. An earlier analysis of roughly 570 of the donors showed that most TCR beta V segments appeared in productive rearrangements either about 87% or about 30% of the time, which broadly matched IMGT annotations. An association between a missense DCLRE1C variant and V-gene and J-gene trimming of TCR beta chains was found in a later genetic analysis and replicated in an independent cohort. A group of highly shared sequence variants was considered likely to be a technical artifact of the sequencing pipeline.

Reading the germline V gene gives CDR1 MNHNS and CDR2 SASEGT. Relative to germline, V is missing 1 base and J is missing 4 bases, with 9 bases of the junction outside any gene match. From the cysteine through the phenylalanine, the CDR3 covers 16 amino acids. Just CDR3 DNA is preserved here, 48 bases in frame from base 1. To prepare the library, the immunoSEQ multiplex PCR assay was applied. A mixture of 60 forward primers for TCR Vbeta segments and 13 reverse primers for TCR Jbeta segments was used in the multiplex PCR. The CDR3 region of rearranged TCR beta genes was amplified from genomic DNA with a multiplex PCR assay. Amplified TCR beta libraries were sequenced as 87-base-pair reads on the Illumina HiSeq System. On the study's bioinformatics: Across the 500 to 750 repertoires, a later analysis counted 80 million or so unique TCR beta chains, 8.5 million to 12 million of which were shared by at least two donors. To remove PCR and sequencing errors, raw reads were error-corrected and collapsed into unique sequences using a nearest-neighbor algorithm that merged closely related sequences. Alignment of CDR3 sequences to IMGT reference sequences was used to assign V, D and J gene segments. For a sequence to be retained, at least a six-nucleotide match to both a V gene segment and a J gene segment was required. A rearrangement was called productive if the CDR3 had no stop codons and remained in frame with V and J, and every other rearrangement was called non-productive. CDR3 was defined by IMGT convention, running from the second conserved V-encoded cysteine to the conserved J-encoded phenylalanine. Sequences without an unambiguous match to a single V gene segment were excluded from the earlier analysis of several hundred of the donors. In an earlier analysis of 587 of the donors, V segments were called functional above 56.7% productive rearrangements and were called segregating when the between-donor standard deviation exceeded 5%. A statistical classification framework was developed to diagnose cytomegalovirus status using the catalog of TCR beta chain sequences. In a later analysis, TCR nucleotide sequences were compared against IMGT/GENE-DB human TR gene sequences so that V and J genes could be assigned. A later analysis assigned CDR3 sequences and most-parsimonious VDJ recombination scenarios with the TCRdist pipeline. In a later analysis, every TCR beta chain was defined by the combination of its CDR3 amino acid sequence and its V-gene family, and reads without a unique V-gene family were dropped. As a way to deal with suspected cross-contamination and a sequencing artifact, a later analysis dropped roughly 620 nucleotide sequences that were highly shared and had low generation probability. In a later analysis, a clonal expansion index was calculated for each public chain from normalized within-repertoire ranks of inferred template counts. A later analysis computed generation probabilities with a VDJ recombination model fitted to out-of-frame rearrangements, and checked the results against IGoR. In a later analysis, TCR-TCR, TCR-HLA and TCR-CMV co-occurrence was scored with hypergeometric tests, and a repertoire-size bias correction was applied to TCR pairs. To estimate false discovery rates, a later analysis permuted the HLA or CMV assignments 20 times. In a later analysis, co-occurring TCRs were grouped using DBSCAN, and TCRdist sequence similarity was added for clustering within HLA-allele-positive subsets. Repertoires with fewer than 30,000 or more than 120,000 public chains, plus five repertoires with anomalous nucleotide sharing, were excluded from co-occurrence clustering. In its TCRdb copy, this immuneACCESS table keeps in-frame sequences only and misses some clones. Where compared with another copy, unresolved V genes explain less than half of these, and the others have no known cause. V, J and clone size are taken as reported in that table, and D and trimming were inferred from the DNA itself. This sample gives around 170,000 clones in total; about 65% of them show up just once. Of the sample, less than 1.6% is held by the ten largest clones.

This chain is built from TRBV6-1 and TRBJ2-7; TRBD2 matches 8 bases in the middle. Sample: PBMCs. The clonotype was recovered from a girl aged 5 to 17 in good health and CMV-seronegative. The nucleotides are TGTGCCAGCAGTGAAGAGCGGGGGTGGAAACCTTACGAGCAGTACTTC. This translates into CASSEERGWKPYEQYF.